This T cell receptor beta chain stems from a study of T cell changes during pregnancy in multiple sclerosis. Using immunoSEQ multiplex PCR, the repertoire was profiled, and TCRdb retains in-frame clones only, with some absent. The sample yields approximately 79,000 clones, more than 90% seen once. The germline V and J ends were trimmed by 1 base and 0 bases, with 12 bases remaining between them. The length of the CDR3 is 16 residues. The germline gives CDR1 KGHSH, CDR2 LQKENI. This receptor was identified in a female donor with multiple sclerosis, enrolled in a pregnancy study. Sample: CD4+ T cells from peripheral blood mononuclear cells, taken before pregnancy. The rearrangement links TRBV18 to TRBJ1-1; D uncertain. CDR3: CASSPLESKMNTEAFF. The CDR3 nucleotides read TGTGCCAGCTCACCACTAGAATCAAAAATGAACACTGAAGCTTTCTTT.